The sequence of this TCR beta chain was determined in a study of blood T cell repertoires in COVID-19. CDR1 MNHEY and CDR2 SVGAGI come from the germline V gene. There are 14 residues in the CDR3. J was trimmed by 8 bases and V by 2 bases; bases with no gene match: 4. Clones were read by immunoSEQ multiplex PCR, and TCRdb kept only the in-frame ones, dropping some. Among roughly 140,000 clones listed, approximately 80% were seen once. This sequence was found in a woman in her fifties or sixties in a cohort sampled during active or convalescent COVID-19. The sample consisted of peripheral blood. The chain has TRBV6-5 and TRBJ2-5; 11 nucleotides agree with TRBD2. The CDR3 protein is CASSYVGLAVTQYF. The DNA for the CDR3 is TGTGCCAGCAGTTACGTGGGACTAGCGGTAACCCAGTACTTC.